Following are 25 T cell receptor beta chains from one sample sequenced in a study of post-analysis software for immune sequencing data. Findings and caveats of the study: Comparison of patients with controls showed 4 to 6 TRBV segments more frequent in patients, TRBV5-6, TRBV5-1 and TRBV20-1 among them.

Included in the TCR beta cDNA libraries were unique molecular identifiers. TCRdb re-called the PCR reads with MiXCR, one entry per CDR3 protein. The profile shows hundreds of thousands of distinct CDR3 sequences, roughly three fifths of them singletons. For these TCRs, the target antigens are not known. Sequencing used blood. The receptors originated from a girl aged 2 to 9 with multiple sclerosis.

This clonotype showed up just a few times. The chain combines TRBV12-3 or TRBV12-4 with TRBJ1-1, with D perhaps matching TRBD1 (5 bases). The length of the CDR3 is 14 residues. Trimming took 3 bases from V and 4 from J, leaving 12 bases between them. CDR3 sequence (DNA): TGTGCCAGCAGTTTGGCAGGGCTGGGCACTGAAGCTTTCTTT. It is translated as CASSLAGLGTEAFF.

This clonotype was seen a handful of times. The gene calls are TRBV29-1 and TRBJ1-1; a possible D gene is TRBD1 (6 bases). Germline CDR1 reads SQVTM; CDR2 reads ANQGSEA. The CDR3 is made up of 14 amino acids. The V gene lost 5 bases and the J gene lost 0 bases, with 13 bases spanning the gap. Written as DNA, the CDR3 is TGCAGCGTTCCCAGCAGGGGCATGAACACTGAAGCTTTCTTT. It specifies CSVPSRGMNTEAFF.

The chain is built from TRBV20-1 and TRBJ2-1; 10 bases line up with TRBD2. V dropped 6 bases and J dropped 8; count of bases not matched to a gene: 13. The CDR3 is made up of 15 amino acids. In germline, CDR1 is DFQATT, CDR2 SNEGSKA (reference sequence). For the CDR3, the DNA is TGCAGTGCACGCGGAAGCGGGAGGGCCGGAGATGAGCAGTTCTTC. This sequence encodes CSARGSGRAGDEQFF.

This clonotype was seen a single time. CDR3 DNA: TGTGCCAGCACCTCTACCGGGACAGGAGGGCCCGGAAACACCATATATTTT. Amino acid sequence: CASTSTGTGGPGNTIYF. The gene calls are TRBV9 and TRBJ1-3, with 8 bases aligning to TRBD1. Trimming at V came to 6 bases and at J to 4 bases, leaving 15 bases not matched to a gene. The length of the CDR3 is 17 residues. Per germline, CDR1 SGDLS and CDR2 YYNGEE.

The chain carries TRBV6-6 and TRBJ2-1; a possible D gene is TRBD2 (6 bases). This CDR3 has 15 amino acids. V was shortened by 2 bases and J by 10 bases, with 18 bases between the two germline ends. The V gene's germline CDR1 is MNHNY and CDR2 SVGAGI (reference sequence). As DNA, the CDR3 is TGTGCCAGCAGTTACCCGGAGGGATGGGAAAACGAGCAGTTCTTC. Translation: CASSYPEGWENEQFF.

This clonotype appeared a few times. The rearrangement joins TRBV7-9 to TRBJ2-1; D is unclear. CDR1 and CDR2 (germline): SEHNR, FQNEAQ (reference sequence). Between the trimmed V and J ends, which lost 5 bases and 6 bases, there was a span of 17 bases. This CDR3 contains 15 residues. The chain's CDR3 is CASSPLSRFSNEQFF. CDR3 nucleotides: TGTGCCAGCAGCCCGCTCTCGAGATTTAGCAATGAGCAGTTCTTC. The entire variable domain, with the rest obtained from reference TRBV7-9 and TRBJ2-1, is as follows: DTGVSQNPRHKITKRGQNVTFRCDPISEHNRLYWYRQTLGQGPEFLTYFQNEAQLEKSRLLSDRFSAERPKGSFSTLEIQRTEQGDSAMYLCASSPLSRFSNEQFFGPGTRLTVL.

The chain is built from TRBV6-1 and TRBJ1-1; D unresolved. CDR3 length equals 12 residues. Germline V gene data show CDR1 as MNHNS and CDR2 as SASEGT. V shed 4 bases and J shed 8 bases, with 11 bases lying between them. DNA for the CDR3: TGTGCCAGCAGTGGGGGTAGCACCGAAGCTTTCTTT. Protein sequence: CASSGGSTEAFF.

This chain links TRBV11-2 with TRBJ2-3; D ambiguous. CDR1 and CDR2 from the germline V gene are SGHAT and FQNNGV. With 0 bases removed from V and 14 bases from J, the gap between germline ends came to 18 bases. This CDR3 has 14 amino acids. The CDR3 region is CASSLDRVSLTLYF. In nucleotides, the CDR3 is TGTGCCAGCAGCTTAGATCGGGTGTCCCTAACCTTGTATTTT.

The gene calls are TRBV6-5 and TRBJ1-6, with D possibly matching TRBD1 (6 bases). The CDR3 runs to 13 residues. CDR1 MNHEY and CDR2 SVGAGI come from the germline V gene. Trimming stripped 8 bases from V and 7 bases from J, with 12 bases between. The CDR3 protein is CASRRQGNSPLHF. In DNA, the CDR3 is TGTGCCAGCCGTCGGCAGGGGAATTCACCCCTCCACTTT.

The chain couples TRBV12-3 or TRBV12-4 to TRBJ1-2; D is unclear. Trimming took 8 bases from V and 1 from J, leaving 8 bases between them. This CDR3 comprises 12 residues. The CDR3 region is CASGVGNYGYTF. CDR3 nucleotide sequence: TGTGCCAGCGGGGTGGGTAACTATGGCTACACCTTC.

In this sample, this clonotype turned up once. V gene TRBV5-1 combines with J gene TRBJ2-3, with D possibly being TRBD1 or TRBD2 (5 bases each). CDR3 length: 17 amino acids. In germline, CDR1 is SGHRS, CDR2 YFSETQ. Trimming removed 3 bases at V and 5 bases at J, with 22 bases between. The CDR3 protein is CASSSVGVPAREDTQYF. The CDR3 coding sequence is TGCGCCAGCAGCTCCGTAGGGGTACCCGCTCGGGAAGATACGCAGTATTTT.

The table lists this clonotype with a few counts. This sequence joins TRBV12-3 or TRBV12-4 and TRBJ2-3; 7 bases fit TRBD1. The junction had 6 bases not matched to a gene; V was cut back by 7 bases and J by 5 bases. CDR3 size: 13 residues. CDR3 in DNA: TGTGCCAGCAACTACAGGGGTATAGATACGCAGTATTTT. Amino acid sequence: CASNYRGIDTQYF.

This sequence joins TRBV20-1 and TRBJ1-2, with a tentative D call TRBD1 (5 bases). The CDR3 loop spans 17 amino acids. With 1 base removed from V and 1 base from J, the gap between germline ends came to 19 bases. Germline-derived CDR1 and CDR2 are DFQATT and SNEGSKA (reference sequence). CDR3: CSARGLPGPTFNYGYTF. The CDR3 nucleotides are TGCAGTGCTAGAGGTCTCCCGGGGCCGACTTTTAACTATGGCTACACCTTC.

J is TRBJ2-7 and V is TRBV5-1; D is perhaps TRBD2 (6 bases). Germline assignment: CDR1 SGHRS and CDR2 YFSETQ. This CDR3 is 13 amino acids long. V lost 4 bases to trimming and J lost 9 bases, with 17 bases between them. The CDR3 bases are TGCGCCAGCAGCCGGGACTCCCCCGGGAGGCAGTACTTC. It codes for CASSRDSPGRQYF.

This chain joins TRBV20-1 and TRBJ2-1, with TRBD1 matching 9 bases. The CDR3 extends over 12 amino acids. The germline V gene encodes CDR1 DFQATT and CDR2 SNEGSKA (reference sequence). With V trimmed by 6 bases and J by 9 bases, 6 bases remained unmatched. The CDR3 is CSADTGGGEQFF. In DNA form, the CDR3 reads TGCAGTGCAGATACAGGGGGCGGTGAGCAGTTCTTC.

The CDR3 loop is CASGLVGSPPEAFF. CDR3 bases: TGTGCTAGTGGTTTGGTAGGGAGTCCCCCTGAAGCTTTCTTT. The chain employs TRBV12-5 and TRBJ1-1; the D is unclear. The V end was cut by 0 bases, the J end by 6 bases, with 11 bases between. The CDR3 length is 14 residues. Germline CDR1 is LGHNT and CDR2 is FRNRAP.

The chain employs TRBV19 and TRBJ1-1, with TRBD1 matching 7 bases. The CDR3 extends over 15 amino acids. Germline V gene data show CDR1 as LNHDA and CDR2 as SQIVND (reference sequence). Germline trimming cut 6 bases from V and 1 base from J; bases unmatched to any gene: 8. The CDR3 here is CASSPGDSWNTEAFF. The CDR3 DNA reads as TGTGCCAGTAGCCCTGGGGACAGTTGGAACACTGAAGCTTTCTTT.

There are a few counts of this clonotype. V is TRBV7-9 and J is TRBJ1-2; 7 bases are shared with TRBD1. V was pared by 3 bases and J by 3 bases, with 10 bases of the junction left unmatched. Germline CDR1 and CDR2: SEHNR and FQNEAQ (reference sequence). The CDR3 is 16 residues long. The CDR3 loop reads CASSFRTDREDYGYTF. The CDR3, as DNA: TGTGCCAGCAGCTTCCGCACTGACAGGGAAGACTATGGCTACACCTTC. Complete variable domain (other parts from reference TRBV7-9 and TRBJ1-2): DTGVSQNPRHKITKRGQNVTFRCDPISEHNRLYWYRQTLGQGPEFLTYFQNEAQLEKSRLLSDRFSAERPKGSFSTLEIQRTEQGDSAMYLCASSFRTDREDYGYTFGSGTRLTVV.

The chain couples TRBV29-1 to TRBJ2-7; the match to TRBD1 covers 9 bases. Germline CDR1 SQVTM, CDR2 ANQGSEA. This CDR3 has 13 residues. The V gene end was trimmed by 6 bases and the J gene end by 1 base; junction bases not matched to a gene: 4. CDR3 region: CSVLTGGSYEQYF. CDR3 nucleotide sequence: TGCAGCGTCCTGACAGGGGGTTCCTACGAGCAGTACTTC.

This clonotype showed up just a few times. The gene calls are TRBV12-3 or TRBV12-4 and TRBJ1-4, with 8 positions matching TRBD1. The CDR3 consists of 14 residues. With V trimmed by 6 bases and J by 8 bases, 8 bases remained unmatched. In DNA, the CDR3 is TGTGCCAGCAGACCGACAGGGGCGGAGGAAAAACTGTTTTTT. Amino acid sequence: CASRPTGAEEKLFF.

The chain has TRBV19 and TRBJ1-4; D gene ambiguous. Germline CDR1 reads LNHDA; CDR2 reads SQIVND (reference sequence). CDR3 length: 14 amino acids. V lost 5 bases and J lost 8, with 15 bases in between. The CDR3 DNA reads TGTGCCAGTAGTGGGCAGAATGCGTTCGAAAAACTGTTTTTT. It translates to CASSGQNAFEKLFF.

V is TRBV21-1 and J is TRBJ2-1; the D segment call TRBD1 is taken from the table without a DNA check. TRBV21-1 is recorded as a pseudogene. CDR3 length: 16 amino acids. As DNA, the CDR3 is TGTGCCAGCAGCCCCCGACAGGCCCGCTCCTACAATGAGCAGTTCTTC. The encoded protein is CASSPRQARSYNEQFF.

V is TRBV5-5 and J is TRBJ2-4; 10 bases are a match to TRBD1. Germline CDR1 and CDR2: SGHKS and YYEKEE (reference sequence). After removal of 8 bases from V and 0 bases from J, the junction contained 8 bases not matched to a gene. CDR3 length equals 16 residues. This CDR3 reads CASSGQGVLAKNIQYF. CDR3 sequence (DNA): TGTGCCAGTAGCGGACAGGGGGTCCTAGCCAAAAACATTCAGTACTTC.

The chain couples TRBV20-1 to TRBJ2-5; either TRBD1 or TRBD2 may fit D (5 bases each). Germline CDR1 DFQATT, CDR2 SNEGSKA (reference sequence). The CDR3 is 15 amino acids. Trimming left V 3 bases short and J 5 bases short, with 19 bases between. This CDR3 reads CSASIARGSGETQYF. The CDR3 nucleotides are TGCAGTGCTAGCATCGCACGGGGCTCGGGGGAGACCCAGTACTTC.

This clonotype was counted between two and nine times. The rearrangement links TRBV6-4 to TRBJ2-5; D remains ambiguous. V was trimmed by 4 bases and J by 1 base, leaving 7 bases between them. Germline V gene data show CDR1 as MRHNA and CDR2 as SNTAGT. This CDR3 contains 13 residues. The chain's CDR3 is CASSVGFQETQYF. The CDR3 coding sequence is TGTGCCAGCAGTGTGGGGTTCCAAGAGACCCAGTACTTC.